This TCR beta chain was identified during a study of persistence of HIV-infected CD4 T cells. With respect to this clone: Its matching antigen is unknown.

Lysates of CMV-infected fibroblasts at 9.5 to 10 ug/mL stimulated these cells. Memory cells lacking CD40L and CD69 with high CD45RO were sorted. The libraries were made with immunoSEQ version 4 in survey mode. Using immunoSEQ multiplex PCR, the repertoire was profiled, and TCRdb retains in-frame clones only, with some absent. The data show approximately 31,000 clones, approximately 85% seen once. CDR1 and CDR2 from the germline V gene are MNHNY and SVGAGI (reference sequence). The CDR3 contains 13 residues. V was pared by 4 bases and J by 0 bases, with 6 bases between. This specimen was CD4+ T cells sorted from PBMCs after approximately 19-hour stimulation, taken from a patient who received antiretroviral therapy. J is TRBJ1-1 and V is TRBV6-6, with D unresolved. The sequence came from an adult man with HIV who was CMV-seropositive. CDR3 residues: CASSSAVNTEAFF. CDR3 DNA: TGTGCCAGCAGTTCCGCGGTGAACACTGAAGCTTTCTTT.